The TCR beta chain under discussion was sequenced for a study of T-cell memory formation after mild COVID-19. General observations from the study: The CD4+ clones that contracted clustered mainly within CM and EM, and the CD8+ clones concentrated in EMRA. Second-wave clones reaching peak frequency on day 37 lacked confirmed SARS-CoV-2 specificity. Day 15 to 85 contractors were CD4/CD8 balanced; later expanders leaned CD4+.

CDR3 size: 14 residues. V lost 2 bases and J 10 bases, leaving 15 bases between the germline ends. With regard to this clonotype: Its specificity is not known.

TCRdb re-derived calls from the 5' RACE reads in MiXCR, one entry per CDR3 protein. The sample consists of hundreds of thousands of distinct CDR3 sequences, roughly an eighth of them appearing once. The rearrangement uses TRBV12-3 or TRBV12-4 and TRBJ2-1, with D possibly matching TRBD1 (6 bases). The sample was PBMCs or a T cell subset sorted from them (not recorded which). The clonotype originates from a man aged 18 to 30 who had mild COVID-19 (a few samples of this study predate the infection). Cell type and time point are not known. CDR3 in amino acids: CASSLRQGPREQFF. In DNA form, the CDR3 reads TGTGCCAGCAGTTTACGGCAGGGGCCGCGGGAGCAGTTCTTC.